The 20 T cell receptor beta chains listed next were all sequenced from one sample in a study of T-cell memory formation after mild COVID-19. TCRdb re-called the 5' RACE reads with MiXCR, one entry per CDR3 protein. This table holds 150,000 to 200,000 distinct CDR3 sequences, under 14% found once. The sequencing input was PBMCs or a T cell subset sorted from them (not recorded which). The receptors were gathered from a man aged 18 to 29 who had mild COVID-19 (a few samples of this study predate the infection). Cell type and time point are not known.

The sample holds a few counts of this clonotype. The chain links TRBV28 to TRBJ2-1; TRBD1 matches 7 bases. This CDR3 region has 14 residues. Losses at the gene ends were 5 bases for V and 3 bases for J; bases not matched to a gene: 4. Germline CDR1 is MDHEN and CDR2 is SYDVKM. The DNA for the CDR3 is TGTGCCAGCAGTGGGGCAGGGGGCTACAATGAGCAGTTCTTC. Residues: CASSGAGGYNEQFF.

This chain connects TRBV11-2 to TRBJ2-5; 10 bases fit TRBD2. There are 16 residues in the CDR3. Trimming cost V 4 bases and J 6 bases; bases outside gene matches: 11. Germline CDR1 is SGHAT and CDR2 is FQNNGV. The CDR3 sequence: CASSSVQRGGPQTQYF. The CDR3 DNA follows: TGTGCCAGCAGCTCCGTCCAGCGGGGGGGTCCCCAGACCCAGTACTTC.

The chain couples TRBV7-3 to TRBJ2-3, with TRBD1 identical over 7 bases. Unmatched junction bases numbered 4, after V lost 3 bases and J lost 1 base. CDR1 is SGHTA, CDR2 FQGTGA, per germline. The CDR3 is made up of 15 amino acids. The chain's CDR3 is CASSFHQGGTDTQYF. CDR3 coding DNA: TGTGCCAGCAGCTTTCACCAGGGGGGCACAGATACGCAGTATTTT.

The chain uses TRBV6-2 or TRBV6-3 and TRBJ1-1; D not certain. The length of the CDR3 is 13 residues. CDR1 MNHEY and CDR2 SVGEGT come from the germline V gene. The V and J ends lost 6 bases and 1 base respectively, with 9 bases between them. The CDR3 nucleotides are TGTGCCAGCAGCCTCACTACGAACACTGAAGCTTTCTTT. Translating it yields CASSLTTNTEAFF.

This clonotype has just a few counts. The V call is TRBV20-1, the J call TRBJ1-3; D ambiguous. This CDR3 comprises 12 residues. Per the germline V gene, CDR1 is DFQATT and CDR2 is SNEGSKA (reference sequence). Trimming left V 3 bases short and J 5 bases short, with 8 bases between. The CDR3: CSAREGRNTIYF. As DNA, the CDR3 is TGCAGTGCTAGGGAGGGTAGAAACACCATATATTTT.

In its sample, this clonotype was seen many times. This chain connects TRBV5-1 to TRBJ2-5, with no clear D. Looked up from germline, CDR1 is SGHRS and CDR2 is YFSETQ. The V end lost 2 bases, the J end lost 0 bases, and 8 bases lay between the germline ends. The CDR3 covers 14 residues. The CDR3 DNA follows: TGCGCCAGCAGCTTCGGCGGCTACCAAGAGACCCAGTACTTC. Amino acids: CASSFGGYQETQYF.

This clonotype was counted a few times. The CDR3 nucleotides are TGTGCCAGCAAAGGCAGTGCAACTAATGAAAAACTGTTTTTT. Translated: CASKGSATNEKLFF. This sequence joins TRBV28 and TRBJ1-4; D uncertain. Germline V gene sequence: CDR1 MDHEN, CDR2 SYDVKM. CDR3 size: 14 residues. V was trimmed by 7 bases and J by 0 bases, leaving 9 bases between them.

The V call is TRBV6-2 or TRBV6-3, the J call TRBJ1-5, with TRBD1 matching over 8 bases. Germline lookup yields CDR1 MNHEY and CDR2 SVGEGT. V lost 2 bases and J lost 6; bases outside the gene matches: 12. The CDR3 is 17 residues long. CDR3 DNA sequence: TGTGCCAGCAGTTACGAAATCGGCAGGGGGCTAGGTCAGCCCCAGCATTTT. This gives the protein CASSYEIGRGLGQPQHF.

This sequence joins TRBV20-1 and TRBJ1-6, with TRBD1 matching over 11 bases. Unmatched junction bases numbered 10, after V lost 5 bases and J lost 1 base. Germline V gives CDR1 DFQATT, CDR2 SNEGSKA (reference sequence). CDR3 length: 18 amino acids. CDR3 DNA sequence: TGCAGTGCTCTGGACAGGGGGCAAGGAGGGTCCTATAATTCACCCCTCCACTTT. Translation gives CSALDRGQGGSYNSPLHF.

CDR3 coding DNA: TGTGCCAGCACTAGCGGAAACTACAATGAGCAGTTCTTC. Encoded protein: CASTSGNYNEQFF. The V call is TRBV14, the J call TRBJ2-1; 7 bases agree with TRBD2. V gave up 7 bases and J gave up 3 bases; unmatched junction bases: 3. The CDR3 runs 13 residues. The germline V gene has CDR1 SGHDN and CDR2 FVKESK.

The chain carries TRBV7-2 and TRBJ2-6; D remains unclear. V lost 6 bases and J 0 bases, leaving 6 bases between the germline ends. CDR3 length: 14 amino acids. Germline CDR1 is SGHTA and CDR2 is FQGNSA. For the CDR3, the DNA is TGTGCCAGCAGGCAGAGCTCTGGGGCCAACGTCCTGACTTTC. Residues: CASRQSSGANVLTF.

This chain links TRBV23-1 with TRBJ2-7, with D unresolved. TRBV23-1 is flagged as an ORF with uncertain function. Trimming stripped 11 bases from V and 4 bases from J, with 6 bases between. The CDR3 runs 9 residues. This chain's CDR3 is CAGPYEQYV. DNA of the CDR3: TGCGCCGGGCCTTACGAGCAGTACGTC.

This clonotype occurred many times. The CDR3 region is CASSLIDRVHTEAFF. For the CDR3, the DNA is TGCGCCAGCAGCCTGATCGACAGGGTCCATACTGAAGCTTTCTTT. This chain joins TRBV5-1 and TRBJ1-1, with 7 positions matching TRBD1. V gave up 4 bases and J gave up 5 bases; unmatched junction bases: 11. Looked up from germline, CDR1 is SGHRS and CDR2 is YFSETQ. The length of the CDR3 is 15 residues. Full variable domain (remainder filled in from reference TRBV5-1 and TRBJ1-1): KAGVTQTPRYLIKTRGQQVTLSCSPISGHRSVSWYQQTPGQGLQFLFEYFSETQRNKGNFPGRFSGRQFSNSRSEMNVSTLELGDSALYLCASSLIDRVHTEAFFGQGTRLTVV.

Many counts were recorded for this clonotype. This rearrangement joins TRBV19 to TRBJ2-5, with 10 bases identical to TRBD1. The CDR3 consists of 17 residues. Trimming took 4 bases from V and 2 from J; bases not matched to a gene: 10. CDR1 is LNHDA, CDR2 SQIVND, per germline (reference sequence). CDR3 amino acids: CASSTGQGTRGQETQYF. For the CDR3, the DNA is TGTGCCAGTAGTACGGGACAGGGGACAAGGGGACAAGAGACCCAGTACTTC.

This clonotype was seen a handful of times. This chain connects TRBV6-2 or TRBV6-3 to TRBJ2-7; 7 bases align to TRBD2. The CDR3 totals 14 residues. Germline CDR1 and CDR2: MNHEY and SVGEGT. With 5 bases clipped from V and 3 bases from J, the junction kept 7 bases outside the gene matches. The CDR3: CASSPGLVDYEQYV. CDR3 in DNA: TGTGCCAGCAGTCCTGGACTAGTTGACTACGAGCAGTACGTC.

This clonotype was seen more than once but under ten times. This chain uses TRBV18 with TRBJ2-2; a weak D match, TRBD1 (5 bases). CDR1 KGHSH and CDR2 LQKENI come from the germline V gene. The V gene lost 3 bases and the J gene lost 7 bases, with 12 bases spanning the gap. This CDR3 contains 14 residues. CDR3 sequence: CASSPQDRHGELFF. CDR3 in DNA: TGTGCCAGCTCACCCCAAGACAGACACGGGGAGCTGTTTTTT.

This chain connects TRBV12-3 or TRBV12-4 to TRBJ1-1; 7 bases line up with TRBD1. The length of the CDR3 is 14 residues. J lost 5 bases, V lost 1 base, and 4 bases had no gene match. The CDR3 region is CASSLEGAGTEAFF. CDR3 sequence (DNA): TGTGCCAGCAGTTTAGAGGGGGCCGGTACTGAAGCTTTCTTT.

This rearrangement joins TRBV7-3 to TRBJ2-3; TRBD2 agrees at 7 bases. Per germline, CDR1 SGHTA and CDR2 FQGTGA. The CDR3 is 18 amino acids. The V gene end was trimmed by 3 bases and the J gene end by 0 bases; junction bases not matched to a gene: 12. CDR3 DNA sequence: TGTGCCAGCAGCTTGGCCGGGGGGTCAACCCATAGCACAGATACGCAGTATTTT. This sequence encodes CASSLAGGSTHSTDTQYF.

CDR3 amino acids: CASRPLGTPYTGELFF. CDR3 bases: TGCGCCAGCCGCCCCCTCGGGACACCATACACCGGGGAGCTGTTTTTT. J is TRBJ2-2 and V is TRBV5-1, with a weak D call TRBD1 (6 bases). V was clipped by 7 bases and J by 3 bases, with 19 bases between them. There are 16 residues in the CDR3. Germline V gene sequence: CDR1 SGHRS, CDR2 YFSETQ.

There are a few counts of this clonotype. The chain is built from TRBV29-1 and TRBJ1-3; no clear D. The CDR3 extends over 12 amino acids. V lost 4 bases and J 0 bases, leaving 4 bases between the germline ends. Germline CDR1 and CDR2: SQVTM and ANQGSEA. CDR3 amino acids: CSVGGSGNTIYF. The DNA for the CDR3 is TGCAGCGTTGGGGGCTCTGGAAACACCATATATTTT.